The present TCR beta chain was sequenced within a study of cytotoxic CD8 clonotypes in ibrutinib-treated CLL. As for the study in general: Within the patient group, ten to twelve were relapsed/refractory and fewer than 16 treatment-naive, and 17 were IGHV unmutated.

The CDR3 extends over 17 amino acids. With 3 bases removed from V and 2 bases from J, the gap between germline ends came to 20 bases. CDR1 is SGHRS, CDR2 YFSETQ, per germline. Sequenced by immunoSEQ multiplex PCR; TCRdb stores in-frame clones only, minus some. The sample lists 52,000 or so clones, roughly 80% occurring once. Study results and caveats: Sampling schedules were unmatched across sustained-remission and progressing patients.

A note on this clone: Its antigen remains unknown.

The input for sequencing was PBMCs, taken after 24 months of ibrutinib treatment. The chain carries TRBV5-1 and TRBJ2-5; D perhaps matches TRBD1 (6 bases). The sequence was collected from a human donor with chronic lymphocytic leukemia. The CDR3, as DNA: TGCGCCAGCAGCTCGATGGGGGCAGGGACACAACAAGAGACCCAGTACTTC. Its protein product is CASSSMGAGTQQETQYF.